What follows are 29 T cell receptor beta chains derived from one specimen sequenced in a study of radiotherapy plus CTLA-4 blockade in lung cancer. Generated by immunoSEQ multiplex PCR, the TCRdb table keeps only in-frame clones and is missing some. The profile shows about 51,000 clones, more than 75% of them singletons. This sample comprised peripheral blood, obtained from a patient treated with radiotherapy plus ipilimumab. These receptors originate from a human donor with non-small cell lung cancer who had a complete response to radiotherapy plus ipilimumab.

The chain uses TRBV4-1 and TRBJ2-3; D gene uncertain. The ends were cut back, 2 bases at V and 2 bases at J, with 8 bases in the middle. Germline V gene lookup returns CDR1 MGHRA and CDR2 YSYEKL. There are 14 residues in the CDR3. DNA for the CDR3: TGCGCCAGCAGCCAACAGGAAAACACAGATACGCAGTATTTT. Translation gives CASSQQENTDTQYF.

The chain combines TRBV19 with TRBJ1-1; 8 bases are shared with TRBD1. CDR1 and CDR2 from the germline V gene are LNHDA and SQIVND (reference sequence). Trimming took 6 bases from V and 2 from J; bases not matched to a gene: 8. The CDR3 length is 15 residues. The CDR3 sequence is CASSLNRGINTEAFF. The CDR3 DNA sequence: TGTGCCAGTAGCCTTAACAGGGGGATTAACACTGAAGCTTTCTTT.

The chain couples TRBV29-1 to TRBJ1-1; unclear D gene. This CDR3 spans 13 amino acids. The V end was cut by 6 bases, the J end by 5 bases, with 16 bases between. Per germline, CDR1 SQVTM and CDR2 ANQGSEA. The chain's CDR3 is CSVGMGRRTEAFF. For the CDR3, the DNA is TGCAGCGTGGGGATGGGGAGGAGGACTGAAGCTTTCTTT.

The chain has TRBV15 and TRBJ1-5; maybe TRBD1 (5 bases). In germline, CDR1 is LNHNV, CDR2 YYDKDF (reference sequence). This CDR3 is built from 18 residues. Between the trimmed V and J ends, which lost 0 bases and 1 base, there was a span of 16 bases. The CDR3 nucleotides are TGTGCCACCAGCAGAGATCTACATGGGGCAGGAAGCAATCAGCCCCAGCATTTT. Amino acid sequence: CATSRDLHGAGSNQPQHF.

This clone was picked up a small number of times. CDR3 DNA sequence: TGTGCCAGCAGCCAGGGGGGTCTGCCCCAGCATTTT. Amino acids: CASSQGGLPQHF. The V call is TRBV16, the J call TRBJ1-5; possible D gene TRBD1, 5 bases. The germline V gene encodes CDR1 KGHSY and CDR2 FQNENV. The CDR3 runs 12 residues. V was trimmed by 3 bases and J by 9 bases, leaving 9 bases between them. The whole variable domain, filled in from reference TRBV16 and TRBJ1-5, reads GEEVAQTPKHLVRGEGQKAKLYCAPIKGHSYVFWYQQVLKNEFKFLISFQNENVFDETGMPKERFSAKCLPNSPCSLEIQATKLEDSAVYFCASSQGGLPQHFGDGTRLSIL.

The CDR3 here is CTSSQDWGRWDSNQPQHF. The CDR3 bases are TGCACCAGCAGCCAAGATTGGGGCCGGTGGGATAGCAATCAGCCCCAGCATTTT. The rearrangement uses TRBV1 and TRBJ1-5; TRBD1 reflects the table's D call only, with no check against the DNA. TRBV1 is a listed pseudogene. The CDR3 is 18 amino acids.

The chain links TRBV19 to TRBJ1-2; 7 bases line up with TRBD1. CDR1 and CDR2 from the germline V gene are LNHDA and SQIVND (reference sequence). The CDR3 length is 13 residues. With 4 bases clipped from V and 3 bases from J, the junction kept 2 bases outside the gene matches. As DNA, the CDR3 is TGTGCCAGTAGTACGACAGGGTACTATGGCTACACCTTC. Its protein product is CASSTTGYYGYTF.

CDR3 residues: CASSGLAGSYNEQFF. CDR3 bases: TGTGCCAGCAGCGGACTAGCGGGCTCCTACAATGAGCAGTTCTTC. The chain employs TRBV2 and TRBJ2-1; TRBD2 agrees at 11 bases. The trim removed 6 bases at V and 0 bases at J, leaving 1 base unmatched. The CDR3 contains 15 residues. Germline V gene sequence: CDR1 SNHLY, CDR2 FYNNEI.

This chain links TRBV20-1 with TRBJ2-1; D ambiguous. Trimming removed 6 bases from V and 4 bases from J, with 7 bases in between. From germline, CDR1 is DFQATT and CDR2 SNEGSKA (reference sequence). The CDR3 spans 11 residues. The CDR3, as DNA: TGCAGTGCCAAATTTTACAATGAGCAGTTCTTC. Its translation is CSAKFYNEQFF.

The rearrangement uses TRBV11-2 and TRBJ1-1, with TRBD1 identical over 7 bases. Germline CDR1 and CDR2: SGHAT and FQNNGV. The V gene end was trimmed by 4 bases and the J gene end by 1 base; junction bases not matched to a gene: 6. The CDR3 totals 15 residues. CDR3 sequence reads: CASSYLYRGNTEAFF. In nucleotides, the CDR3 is TGTGCCAGCAGCTATTTGTACAGGGGGAACACTGAAGCTTTCTTT.

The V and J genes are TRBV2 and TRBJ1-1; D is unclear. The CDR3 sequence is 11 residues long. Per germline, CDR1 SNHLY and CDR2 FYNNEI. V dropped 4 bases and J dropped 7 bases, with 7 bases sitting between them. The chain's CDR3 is CASSVLNEAFF. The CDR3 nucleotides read TGTGCCAGCAGTGTGTTAAATGAAGCTTTCTTT.

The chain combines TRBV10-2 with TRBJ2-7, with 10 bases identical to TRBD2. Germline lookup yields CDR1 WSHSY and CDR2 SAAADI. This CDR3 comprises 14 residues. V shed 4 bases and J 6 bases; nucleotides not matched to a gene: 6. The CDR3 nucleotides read TGCGCCAGCAGTGGCAGCGGGGGGGCGGGCGAGCAGTACTTC. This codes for CASSGSGGAGEQYF.

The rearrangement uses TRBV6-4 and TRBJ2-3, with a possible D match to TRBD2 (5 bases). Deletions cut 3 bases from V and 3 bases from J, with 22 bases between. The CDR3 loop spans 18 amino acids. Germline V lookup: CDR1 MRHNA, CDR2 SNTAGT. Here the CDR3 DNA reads TGTGCCAGCAGTGAAGCGAGCCGCGGAGGTGTGGGTACAGATACGCAGTATTTT. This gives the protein CASSEASRGGVGTDTQYF.

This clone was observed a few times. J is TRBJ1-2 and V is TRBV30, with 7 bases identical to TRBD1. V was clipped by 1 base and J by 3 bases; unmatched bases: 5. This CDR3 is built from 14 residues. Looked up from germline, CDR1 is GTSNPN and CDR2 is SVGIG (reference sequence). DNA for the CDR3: TGTGCCTGGAGTGGAGAGACAGGGCACTATGGCTACACCTTC. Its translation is CAWSGETGHYGYTF. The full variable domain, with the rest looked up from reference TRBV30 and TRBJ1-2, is SQTIHQWPATLVQPVGSPLSLECTVEGTSNPNLYWYRQAAGRGLQLLFYSVGIGQISSEVPQNLSASRPQDRQFILSSKKLLLSDSGFYLCAWSGETGHYGYTFGSGTRLTVV.

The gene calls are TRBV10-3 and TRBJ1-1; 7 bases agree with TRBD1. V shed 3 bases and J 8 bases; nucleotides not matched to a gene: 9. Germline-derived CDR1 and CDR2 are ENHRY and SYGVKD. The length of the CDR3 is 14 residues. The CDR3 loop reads CAISDALTGMEAFF. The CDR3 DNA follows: TGTGCCATCAGTGACGCTCTGACAGGGATGGAAGCTTTCTTT.

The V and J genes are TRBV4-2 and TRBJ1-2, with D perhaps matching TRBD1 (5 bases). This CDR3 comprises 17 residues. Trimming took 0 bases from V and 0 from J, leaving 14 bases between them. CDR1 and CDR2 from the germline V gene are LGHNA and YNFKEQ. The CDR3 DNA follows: TGTGCCAGCAGCCAAGATCGGCAGGGAACAACTAACTATGGCTACACCTTC. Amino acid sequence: CASSQDRQGTTNYGYTF.

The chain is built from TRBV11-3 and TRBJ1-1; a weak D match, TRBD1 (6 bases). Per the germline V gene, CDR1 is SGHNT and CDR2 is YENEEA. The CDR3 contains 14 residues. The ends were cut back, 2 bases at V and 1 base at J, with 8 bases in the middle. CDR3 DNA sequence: TGTGCCAGCAGCTTACAGGGGACGAACACTGAAGCTTTCTTT. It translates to CASSLQGTNTEAFF.

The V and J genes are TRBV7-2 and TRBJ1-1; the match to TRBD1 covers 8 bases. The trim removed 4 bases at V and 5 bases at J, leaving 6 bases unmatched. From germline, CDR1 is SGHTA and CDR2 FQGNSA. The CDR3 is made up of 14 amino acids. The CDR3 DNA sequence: TGTGCCAGCAGCTCCCGGGACAGGATAACTGAAGCTTTCTTT. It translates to CASSSRDRITEAFF.

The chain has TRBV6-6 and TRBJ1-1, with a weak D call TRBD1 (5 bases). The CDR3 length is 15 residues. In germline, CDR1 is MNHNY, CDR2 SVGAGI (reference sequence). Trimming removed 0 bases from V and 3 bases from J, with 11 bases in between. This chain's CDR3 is CASSYSSQGDTEAFF. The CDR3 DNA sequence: TGTGCCAGCAGTTACTCCTCGCAAGGGGACACTGAAGCTTTCTTT.

The CDR3: CASSRDWQETQYF. The CDR3 coding sequence is TGTGCCAGCAGCCGGGACTGGCAAGAGACCCAGTACTTC. The rearrangement uses TRBV9 and TRBJ2-5; D may be TRBD2 (6 bases). V gave up 4 bases and J gave up 2 bases, with 9 bases separating them. CDR1 SGDLS and CDR2 YYNGEE come from the germline V gene. The CDR3 is 13 residues long.

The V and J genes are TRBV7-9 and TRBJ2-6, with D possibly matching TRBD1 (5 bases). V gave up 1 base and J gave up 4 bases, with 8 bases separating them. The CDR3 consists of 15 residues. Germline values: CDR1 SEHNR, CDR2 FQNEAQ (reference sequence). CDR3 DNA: TGTGCCAGCAGCTTAGAAGGGGCCGGGGCCAACGTCCTGACTTTC. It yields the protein CASSLEGAGANVLTF.

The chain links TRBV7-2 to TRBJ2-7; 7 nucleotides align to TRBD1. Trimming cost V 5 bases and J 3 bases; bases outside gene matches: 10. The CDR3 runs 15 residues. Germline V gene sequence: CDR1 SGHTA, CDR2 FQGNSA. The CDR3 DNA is TGTGCCAGCAGCCGGACGGGGACAGCAGTCTACGAGCAGTACTTC. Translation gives CASSRTGTAVYEQYF.

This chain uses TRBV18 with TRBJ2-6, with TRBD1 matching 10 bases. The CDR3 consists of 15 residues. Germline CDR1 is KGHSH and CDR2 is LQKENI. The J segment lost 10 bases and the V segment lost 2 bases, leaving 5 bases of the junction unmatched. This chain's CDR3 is CASSPMTGGANVLTF. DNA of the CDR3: TGTGCCAGCTCACCAATGACAGGGGGCGCGAACGTCCTGACTTTC.

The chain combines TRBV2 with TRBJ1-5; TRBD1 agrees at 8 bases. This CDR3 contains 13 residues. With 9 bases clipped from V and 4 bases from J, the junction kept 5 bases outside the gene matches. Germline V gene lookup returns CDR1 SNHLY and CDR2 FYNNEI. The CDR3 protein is CASDRGENQPQHF. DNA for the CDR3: TGTGCCAGTGACAGGGGCGAAAATCAGCCCCAGCATTTT.

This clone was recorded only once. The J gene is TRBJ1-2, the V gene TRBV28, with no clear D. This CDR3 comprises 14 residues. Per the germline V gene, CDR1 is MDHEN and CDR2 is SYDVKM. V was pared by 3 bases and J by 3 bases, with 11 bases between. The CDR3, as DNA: TGTGCCAGCAGTTTGGCCCAACCTTACTATGGCTACACCTTC. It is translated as CASSLAQPYYGYTF.

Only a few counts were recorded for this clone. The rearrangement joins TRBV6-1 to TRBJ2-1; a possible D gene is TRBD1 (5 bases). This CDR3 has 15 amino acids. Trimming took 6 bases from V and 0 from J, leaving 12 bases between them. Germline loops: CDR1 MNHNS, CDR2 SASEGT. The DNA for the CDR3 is TGTGCCAGCAGGAAGGGGCCCCCCTCCTACAATGAGCAGTTCTTC. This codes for CASRKGPPSYNEQFF.

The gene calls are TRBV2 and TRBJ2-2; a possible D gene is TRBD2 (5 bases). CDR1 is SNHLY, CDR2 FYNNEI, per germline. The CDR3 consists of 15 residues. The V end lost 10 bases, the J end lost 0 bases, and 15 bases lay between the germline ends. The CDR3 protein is CATQRSGSNTGELFF. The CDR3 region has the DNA TGTGCCACTCAGAGGTCGGGGTCGAACACCGGGGAGCTGTTTTTT.

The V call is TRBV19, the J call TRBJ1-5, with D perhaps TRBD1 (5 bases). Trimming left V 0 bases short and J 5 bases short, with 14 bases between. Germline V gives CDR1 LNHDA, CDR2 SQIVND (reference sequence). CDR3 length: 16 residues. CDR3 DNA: TGTGCCAGTAGTATAGAGGTTTGGAGGGGTCATCAGCCCCAGCATTTT. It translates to CASSIEVWRGHQPQHF.

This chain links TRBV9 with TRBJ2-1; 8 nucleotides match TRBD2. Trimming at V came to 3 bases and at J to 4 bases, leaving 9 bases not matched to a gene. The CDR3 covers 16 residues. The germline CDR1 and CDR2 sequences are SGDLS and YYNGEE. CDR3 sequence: CASSGSGRGDYNEQFF. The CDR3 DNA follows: TGTGCCAGCAGCGGGTCTGGGCGGGGGGATTACAATGAGCAGTTCTTC.